This TCR beta chain was recorded in a study of T-cell reconstitution after alpha-beta-depleted transplantation in children. Study-wide findings and caveats: Newly produced T cells mostly provided counts and TCRbeta diversity after one year, as hyperexpanded clones declined. Surviving recipient T cells and thymic progenitors accounted for the high day-60 TCRbeta diversity observed in some patients. About two months after transplant, alpha-beta T cells reportedly came from several hundred expanded graft clones.

CDR3 length: 15 amino acids. With 2 bases removed from V and 3 bases from J, the gap between germline ends came to 11 bases. In this sample, this clonotype turned up many times. Its antigen remains unknown. Construction of the TCRbeta library involved unique molecular identifiers. TCRdb ran MiXCR on the PCR reads and lists one entry per CDR3 protein. The sample consists of 70,000 or so distinct CDR3 sequences, around 9.9% of them appearing once. This TCR came from a boy aged 5-17 years with acute myeloid leukemia, due to receive a stem cell transplant. The material sequenced was PBMCs, taken before TCRalphabeta/CD19-depleted stem cell transplant. The chain couples TRBV12-3 or TRBV12-4 to TRBJ1-3; TRBD1 might be the D (5 bases). This CDR3 reads CASSLKQGGGNTIYF. CDR3 sequence (DNA): TGTGCCAGCAGTTTAAAGCAGGGAGGTGGAAACACCATATATTTT.